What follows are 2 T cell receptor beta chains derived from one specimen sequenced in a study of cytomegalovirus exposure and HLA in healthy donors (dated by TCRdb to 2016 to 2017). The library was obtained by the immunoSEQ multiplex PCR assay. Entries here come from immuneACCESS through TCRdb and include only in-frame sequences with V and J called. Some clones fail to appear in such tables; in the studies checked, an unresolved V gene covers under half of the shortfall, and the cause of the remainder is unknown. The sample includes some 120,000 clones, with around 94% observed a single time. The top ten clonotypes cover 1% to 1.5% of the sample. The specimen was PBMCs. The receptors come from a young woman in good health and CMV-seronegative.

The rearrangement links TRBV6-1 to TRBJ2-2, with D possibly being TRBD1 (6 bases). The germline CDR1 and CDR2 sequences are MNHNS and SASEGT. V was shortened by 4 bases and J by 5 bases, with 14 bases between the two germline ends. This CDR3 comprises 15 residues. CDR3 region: CASSGRTAKTGELFF. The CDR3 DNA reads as TGTGCCAGCAGTGGGCGGACAGCTAAGACCGGGGAGCTGTTTTTT.

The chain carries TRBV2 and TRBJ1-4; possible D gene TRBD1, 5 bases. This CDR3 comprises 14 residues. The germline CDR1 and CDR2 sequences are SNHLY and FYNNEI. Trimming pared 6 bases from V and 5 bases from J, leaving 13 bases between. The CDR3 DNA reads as TGTGCCAGCAGGCCTGGACACTCCAATGAAAAACTGTTTTTT. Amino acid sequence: CASRPGHSNEKLFF.